This TCR beta chain was recorded in a study of blood T cell repertoires in COVID-19 (dated by TCRdb to 2018 to 2020). General notes on the study: Samples from collaborators originated in the United States, Italy and Spain and spanned both the acute and convalescent phases of COVID-19. The prospective study material was composed of cDNA or gDNA derived from T cells, B-cell-depleted T cells, or PBMCs. The dataset comprised deeply sampled blood TCRbeta repertoires from subjects exposed to, actively infected with, or recovered from COVID-19. A freely available public database, intended as a resource for researchers studying the immune response to SARS-CoV-2, is where the repertoires were released. The samples were drawn from two sources: the first 160 participants of the ongoing ImmuneRACE study, and 950 to 1,500 subjects contributed by 6 global collaborators. Sample metadata almost always included a de-identified subject ID, COVID-19 status, age in years and sex. Where HLA class I and class II types were available, the types were taken from metadata supplied by the sample provider, not from assay-based typing. Results and caveats for the whole study, not just this receptor: The amount of clinical and demographic metadata varied by source and participant and was provided uncurated.

CDR1 and CDR2 (SGHNT, YYREEE) derive from the germline V gene (reference sequence). From cysteine to phenylalanine, the CDR3 is 14 amino acids long. Only the CDR3 part of the read is kept: 42 bases, read in frame from the first base. V gives up 3 bases and J gives up 8 bases, and the segment between their germline ends measures 15 bases. Whole blood was collected in K2EDTA tubes by collaborating institutions according to the institutions' own protocols. Collaborator samples were shipped for TCRbeta analysis as frozen whole blood, isolated PBMCs, or DNA extracted from either sample type. On this clone: Its recognized antigen is unknown. It has no much larger one-base neighbor in the sample; base qualities were not kept.

The immunoSEQ Assay, a bias-controlled multiplex PCR, was used to amplify TCRbeta CDR3 regions from genomic DNA. The original pipeline was this. Within the assay, amplification of reference gene primers was used to estimate how many nucleated cells each sample contained. Sequence reads were collapsed and filtered to measure the absolute abundance of every unique TCRbeta CDR3 rearrangement. For each sample, productive Simpson clonality was calculated as the square root of Simpson's diversity index over productive rearrangements. This immuneACCESS table, as held by TCRdb, lists in-frame sequences with V and J called but not all clones. Of the missing ones, under half trace to an unresolved V gene in checked studies; the others have no known cause. The V and J calls and clone size come from that table; D and trimming were worked out from the DNA. For this sample there are around 72,000 clones; more than 80% appear just once. The ten biggest clones cover roughly 22% of the sample.

This clonotype was obtained from a woman aged 70-85 years with acute or convalescent COVID-19. The sequenced sample was peripheral blood. Recombination connected TRBV5-4 to TRBJ2-1; the best D guess is TRBD2, with 6 bases matching. The CDR3 reads CASSSFGGRDEQFF. The base sequence is TGTGCCAGCAGCTCGTTCGGAGGGCGGGATGAGCAGTTCTTC.